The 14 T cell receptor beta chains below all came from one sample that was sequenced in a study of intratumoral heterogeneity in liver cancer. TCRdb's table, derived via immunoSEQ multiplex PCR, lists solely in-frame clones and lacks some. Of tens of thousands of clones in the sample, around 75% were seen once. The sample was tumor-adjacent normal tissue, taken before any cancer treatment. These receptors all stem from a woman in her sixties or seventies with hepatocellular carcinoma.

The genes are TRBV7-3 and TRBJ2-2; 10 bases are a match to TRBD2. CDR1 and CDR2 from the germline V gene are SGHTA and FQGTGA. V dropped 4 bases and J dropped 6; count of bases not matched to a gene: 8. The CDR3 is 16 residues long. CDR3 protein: CASSYIAGGGSGELFF. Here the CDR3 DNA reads TGTGCCAGCAGCTATATAGCGGGAGGAGGATCCGGGGAGCTGTTTTTT.

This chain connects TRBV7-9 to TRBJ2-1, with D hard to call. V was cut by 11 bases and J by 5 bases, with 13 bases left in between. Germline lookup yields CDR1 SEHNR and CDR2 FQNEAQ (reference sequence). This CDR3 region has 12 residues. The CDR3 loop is CAGSTLNNEQFF. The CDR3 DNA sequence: TGTGCCGGATCAACGCTAAACAATGAGCAGTTCTTC.

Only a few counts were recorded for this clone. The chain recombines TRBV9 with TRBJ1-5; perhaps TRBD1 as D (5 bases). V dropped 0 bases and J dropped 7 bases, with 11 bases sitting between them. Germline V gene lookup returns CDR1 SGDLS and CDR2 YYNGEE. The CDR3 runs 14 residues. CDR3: CASSVVAQGQPQHF. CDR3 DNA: TGTGCCAGCAGCGTAGTCGCTCAGGGCCAGCCCCAGCATTTT.

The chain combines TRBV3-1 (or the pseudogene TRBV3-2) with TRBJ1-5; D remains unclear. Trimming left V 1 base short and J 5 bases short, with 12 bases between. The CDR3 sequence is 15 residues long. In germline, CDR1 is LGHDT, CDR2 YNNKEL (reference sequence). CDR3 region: CASSQGSGNHQPQHF. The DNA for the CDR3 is TGTGCCAGCAGCCAAGGTTCAGGTAACCATCAGCCCCAGCATTTT.

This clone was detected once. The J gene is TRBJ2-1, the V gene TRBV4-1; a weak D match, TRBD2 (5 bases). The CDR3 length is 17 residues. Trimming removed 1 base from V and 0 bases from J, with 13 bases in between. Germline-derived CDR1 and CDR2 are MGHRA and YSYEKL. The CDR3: CASSQVEAARSYNEQFF. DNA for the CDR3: TGCGCCAGCAGCCAAGTGGAAGCGGCTCGCTCCTACAATGAGCAGTTCTTC.

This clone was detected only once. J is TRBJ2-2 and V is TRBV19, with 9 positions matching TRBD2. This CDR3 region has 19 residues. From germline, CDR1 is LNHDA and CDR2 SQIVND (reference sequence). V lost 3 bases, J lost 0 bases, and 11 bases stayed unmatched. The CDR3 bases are TGTGCCAGTAGTATTGGAGTAGCGGGGGACTTCGCGAACACCGGGGAGCTGTTTTTT. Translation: CASSIGVAGDFANTGELFF.

The CDR3 spells CASGLVIRGRNSPLHF. The CDR3 DNA reads as TGTGCTAGTGGTTTGGTAATTCGAGGGAGAAATTCACCCCTCCACTTT. This sequence joins TRBV12-5 and TRBJ1-6, with D hard to call. The germline V and J ends were trimmed by 0 bases and 7 bases, with 13 bases remaining between them. Germline CDR1 is LGHNT and CDR2 is FRNRAP. This CDR3 comprises 16 residues.

CDR3 protein: CAWRASDRGLGNTIYF. CDR3 in DNA: TGTGCCTGGAGGGCCTCTGACAGGGGGCTTGGAAACACCATATATTTT. V gene TRBV30 combines with J gene TRBJ1-3; 10 bases map to TRBD1. Trimming at V came to 3 bases and at J to 3 bases, leaving 8 bases not matched to a gene. CDR3 length: 16 residues. CDR1 is GTSNPN and CDR2 is SVGIG in the germline V gene (reference sequence).

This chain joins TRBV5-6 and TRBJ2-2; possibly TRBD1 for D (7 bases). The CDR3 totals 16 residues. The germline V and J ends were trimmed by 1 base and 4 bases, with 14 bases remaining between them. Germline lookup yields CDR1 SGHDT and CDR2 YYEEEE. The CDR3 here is CASSLKSGGLTGELFF. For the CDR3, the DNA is TGTGCCAGCAGCTTGAAGTCAGGGGGGCTCACCGGGGAGCTGTTTTTT.

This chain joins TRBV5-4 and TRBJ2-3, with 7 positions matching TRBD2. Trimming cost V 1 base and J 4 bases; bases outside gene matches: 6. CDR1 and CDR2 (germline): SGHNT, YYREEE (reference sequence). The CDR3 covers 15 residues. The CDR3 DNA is TGTGCCAGCAGCTTGAAGACTAGCAAGGCAGATACGCAGTATTTT. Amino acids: CASSLKTSKADTQYF.

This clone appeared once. CDR3 sequence reads: CSTRTGAYEQYF. The CDR3 coding sequence is TGCAGCACTCGGACAGGGGCCTACGAGCAGTACTTC. The chain links TRBV29-1 to TRBJ2-7; 9 nucleotides agree with TRBD1. J lost 2 bases, V lost 8 bases, and 4 bases had no gene match. Germline-derived CDR1 and CDR2 are SQVTM and ANQGSEA. This CDR3 is 12 amino acids long.

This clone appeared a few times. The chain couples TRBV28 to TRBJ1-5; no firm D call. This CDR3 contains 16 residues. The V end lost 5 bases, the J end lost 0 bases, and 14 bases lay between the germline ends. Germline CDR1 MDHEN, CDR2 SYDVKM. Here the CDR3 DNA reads TGTGCCAGCAGTCCCGGCGGACCGGGTAGCAATCAGCCCCAGCATTTT. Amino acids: CASSPGGPGSNQPQHF.

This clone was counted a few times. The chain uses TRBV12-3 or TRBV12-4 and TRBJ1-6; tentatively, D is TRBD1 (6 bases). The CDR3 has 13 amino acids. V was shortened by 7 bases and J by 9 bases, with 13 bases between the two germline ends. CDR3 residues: CASTGTFGSPLHF. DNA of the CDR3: TGTGCCAGCACGGGGACATTCGGTTCACCCCTCCACTTT.

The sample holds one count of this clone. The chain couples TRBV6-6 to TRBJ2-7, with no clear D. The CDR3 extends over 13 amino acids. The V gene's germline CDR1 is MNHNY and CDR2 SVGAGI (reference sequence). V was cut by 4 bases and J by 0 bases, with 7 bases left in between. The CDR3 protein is CASSFMSSYEQYF. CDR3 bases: TGTGCCAGCAGTTTTATGAGCTCCTACGAGCAGTACTTC.